This record covers a single T cell receptor (beta chain). Produced via immunoSEQ multiplex PCR; TCRdb's table is partial and in-frame only. The sample gives fewer than 90,000 clones, roughly 87% of which show up once; around 3.2% is in the top ten. These data come from a study of OX40 agonist ivuxolimab in advanced cancers. The overall study: Hepatocellular carcinoma, melanoma, renal cell or head and neck cancer occurred in dose-escalation patients.

The CDR3 contains 13 residues. Germline V CDR1 and CDR2: MDHEN, SYDVKM. V was cut by 10 bases and J by 4 bases, with 17 bases left in between. The origin of this receptor is an adult with an advanced solid tumor such as melanoma, head and neck, liver or kidney cancer. The input for sequencing was CD4+ or CD8+ T cells sorted from blood, taken in a trial of the OX40 agonist ivuxolimab. The chain has TRBV28 and TRBJ2-7; perhaps TRBD1 as D (6 bases). CDR3 loop: CATSDRTPYEQYF. For the CDR3, the DNA is TGTGCCACCTCCGACAGGACCCCTTACGAGCAGTACTTC. The entire variable domain, with the rest obtained from reference TRBV28 and TRBJ2-7, is as follows: DVKVTQSSRYLVKRTGEKVFLECVQDMDHENMFWYRQDPGLGLRLIYFSYDVKMKEKGDIPEGYSVSREKKERFSLILESASTNQTSMYLCATSDRTPYEQYFGPGTRLTVT.